Listed below are T cell receptor beta chains from one sample, sequenced in a study of blood T cell repertoires in COVID-19. Method: immunoSEQ multiplex PCR; TCRdb's copy keeps in-frame clones and lacks some. Of a few hundred thousand clones detected, approximately 80% appear once; the ten largest clones hold approximately 1.8%. Sequencing was performed on peripheral blood. The receptors here all came from a man aged 25-45 years who had recovered from COVID-19. Each CDR3 is given with its conserved first and last residue. The D gene is left open where the match is weak. For some rows the clone size is stated as once, few or many, or as a class when expanded; others skip it.

cdr3_aa: CASSARRVMNTEAFF; cdr3_nt: TGTGCCAGCAGCGCCCGAAGAGTGATGAACACTGAAGCTTTCTTT; v_call: TRBV11-1; d_call: .; j_call: TRBJ1-1; clone_size: .
cdr3_aa: CASSLRQGADEQFF; cdr3_nt: TGTGCCAGCAGCTTGAGGCAGGGGGCCGATGAGCAGTTCTTC; v_call: TRBV7-9; d_call: TRBD1; j_call: TRBJ2-1; clone_size: .
cdr3_aa: CASSSLAGGYEQFF; cdr3_nt: TGTGCCAGCAGCTCCCTAGCGGGGGGGTATGAGCAGTTCTTC; v_call: TRBV3-1/TRBV3-2; d_call: TRBD2; j_call: TRBJ2-1; clone_size: .
cdr3_aa: CASSRPGTGISEQYF; cdr3_nt: TGTGCCAGCAGCCGTCCCGGGACAGGGATAAGCGAGCAGTACTTC; v_call: TRBV27; d_call: TRBD1; j_call: TRBJ2-7; clone_size: .
cdr3_aa: CASSPGLRFGYEQYF; cdr3_nt: TGTGCCAGCAGCCCCGGGTTGCGGTTCGGGTACGAGCAGTACTTC; v_call: TRBV6-2/TRBV6-3; d_call: .; j_call: TRBJ2-7; clone_size: .
cdr3_aa: CASSRTERGEQFF; cdr3_nt: TGTGCCAGCAGTAGGACCGAAAGGGGAGAGCAGTTCTTC; v_call: TRBV6-5; d_call: .; j_call: TRBJ2-1; clone_size: .
cdr3_aa: CASSLGNVVSGANYGYTF; cdr3_nt: TGTGCCAGCAGTCTTGGGAATGTTGTGTCAGGGGCAAACTATGGCTACACCTTC; v_call: TRBV28; d_call: .; j_call: TRBJ1-2; clone_size: .
cdr3_aa: CASSQDRSPREKLFF; cdr3_nt: TGCGCCAGCAGCCAAGACAGATCTCCCCGCGAAAAACTGTTTTTT; v_call: TRBV4-1; d_call: .; j_call: TRBJ1-4; clone_size: .
cdr3_aa: CASSAPGRTGPRYEQYF; cdr3_nt: TGTGCCAGCAGTGCACCCGGGCGGACAGGCCCGAGATACGAGCAGTACTTC; v_call: TRBV6-1; d_call: TRBD1; j_call: TRBJ2-7; clone_size: .
cdr3_aa: CASSVDGGAYNEQFF; cdr3_nt: TGTGCCAGCAGCGTAGACGGGGGGGCCTACAATGAGCAGTTCTTC; v_call: TRBV9; d_call: TRBD2; j_call: TRBJ2-1; clone_size: .
cdr3_aa: CASSQGGNNQPQHF; cdr3_nt: TGTGCCAGCAGCCAGGGGGGAAACAATCAGCCCCAGCATTTT; v_call: TRBV7-9; d_call: TRBD1; j_call: TRBJ1-5; clone_size: .
cdr3_aa: CASSQSLAGDFNEQFF; cdr3_nt: TGTGCCAGCAGCCAGTCGCTAGCGGGGGATTTCAATGAGCAGTTCTTC; v_call: TRBV5-5; d_call: TRBD2; j_call: TRBJ2-1; clone_size: .
cdr3_aa: CASSAVRGWAGELFF; cdr3_nt: TGTGCCAGCAGCGCAGTTCGGGGGTGGGCCGGGGAGCTGTTTTTT; v_call: TRBV9; d_call: .; j_call: TRBJ2-2; clone_size: .
cdr3_aa: CASSVDDTGNTIYF; cdr3_nt: TGTGCCAGCAGCGTAGATGATACAGGAAACACCATATATTTT; v_call: TRBV9; d_call: .; j_call: TRBJ1-3; clone_size: .
cdr3_aa: CASSSNTGGEETQYF; cdr3_nt: TGTGCCAGCAGTTCAAATACAGGGGGCGAAGAGACCCAGTACTTC; v_call: TRBV28; d_call: TRBD1; j_call: TRBJ2-5; clone_size: once
cdr3_aa: CASSPNRGAKTQYF; cdr3_nt: TGTGCCAGCAGCCCGAACCGGGGGGCCAAGACCCAGTACTTC; v_call: TRBV7-8; d_call: .; j_call: TRBJ2-5; clone_size: .
cdr3_aa: CASSQGPGQGTASPLHF; cdr3_nt: TGTGCCAGCAGCCAGGGACCAGGACAGGGAACGGCTTCACCCCTCCACTTT; v_call: TRBV7-6; d_call: TRBD1; j_call: TRBJ1-6; clone_size: .
cdr3_aa: CASSFRDTDTQYF; cdr3_nt: TGTGCCAGCAGCTTCCGAGACACAGATACGCAGTATTTT; v_call: TRBV11-2; d_call: .; j_call: TRBJ2-3; clone_size: .
cdr3_aa: CASSPGTSQETQYF; cdr3_nt: TGCGCCAGCAGCCCGGGGACTAGCCAAGAGACCCAGTACTTC; v_call: TRBV5-1; d_call: TRBD2; j_call: TRBJ2-5; clone_size: .
cdr3_aa: CASSLPGKGVGYTF; cdr3_nt: TGTGCCAGCAGTTTACCAGGGAAGGGGGTCGGCTACACCTTC; v_call: TRBV28; d_call: .; j_call: TRBJ1-2; clone_size: .
cdr3_aa: CASRSRDRGSDTQYF; cdr3_nt: TGCGCCAGCAGGTCCCGGGACAGGGGTTCAGATACGCAGTATTTT; v_call: TRBV5-1; d_call: TRBD1; j_call: TRBJ2-3; clone_size: .
cdr3_aa: CASRTGSETQYF; cdr3_nt: TGTGCCAGCAGGACAGGGTCGGAGACCCAGTACTTC; v_call: TRBV2; d_call: TRBD1; j_call: TRBJ2-5; clone_size: .
cdr3_aa: CASTRGGETQYF; cdr3_nt: TGTGCCAGCACTAGAGGGGGAGAGACCCAGTACTTC; v_call: TRBV2; d_call: .; j_call: TRBJ2-5; clone_size: .
cdr3_aa: CASSLGSNTEAFF; cdr3_nt: TGTGCCAGCAGCTTGGGTTCTAACACTGAAGCTTTCTTT; v_call: TRBV5-4; d_call: .; j_call: TRBJ1-1; clone_size: few
cdr3_aa: CASSQGLGSYEQYF; cdr3_nt: TGCGCCAGCAGCCAAGGTCTAGGTAGCTACGAGCAGTACTTC; v_call: TRBV4-1; d_call: .; j_call: TRBJ2-7; clone_size: .
cdr3_aa: CASSLDRGKGTGELFF; cdr3_nt: TGCGCCAGCAGCCTAGACAGGGGGAAGGGCACCGGGGAGCTGTTTTTT; v_call: TRBV5-1; d_call: TRBD1; j_call: TRBJ2-2; clone_size: .
cdr3_aa: CASSPGTSGGKETQYF; cdr3_nt: TGTGCCAGCAGCCCCGGGACTAGCGGGGGAAAAGAGACCCAGTACTTC; v_call: TRBV5-8; d_call: TRBD2; j_call: TRBJ2-5; clone_size: .
cdr3_aa: CASSSGRGITDTQYF; cdr3_nt: TGTGCCAGCAGCTCAGGGAGGGGGATCACAGATACGCAGTATTTT; v_call: TRBV7-7; d_call: .; j_call: TRBJ2-3; clone_size: .
cdr3_aa: CASSEGGPPYEQYF; cdr3_nt: TGTGCCAGCAGCGAAGGGGGGCCTCCCTACGAGCAGTACTTC; v_call: TRBV6-1; d_call: .; j_call: TRBJ2-7; clone_size: .
cdr3_aa: CASSFQGVNTIYF; cdr3_nt: TGTGCCAGCAGTTTTCAGGGGGTTAACACCATATATTTT; v_call: TRBV28; d_call: TRBD1; j_call: TRBJ1-3; clone_size: .
cdr3_aa: CASSPGGGSQILNEQFF; cdr3_nt: TGTGCCAGCAGCCCCGGGGGGGGCAGTCAAATCCTAAATGAGCAGTTCTTC; v_call: TRBV7-9; d_call: TRBD2; j_call: TRBJ2-1; clone_size: .
cdr3_aa: CASSVGDRKNSPLHF; cdr3_nt: TGTGCCAGCAGCGTAGGGGACAGAAAAAATTCACCCCTCCACTTT; v_call: TRBV9; d_call: TRBD1; j_call: TRBJ1-6; clone_size: .
cdr3_aa: CASTWTGEAFF; cdr3_nt: TGTGCCAGCACTTGGACAGGAGAAGCTTTCTTT; v_call: TRBV7-9; d_call: TRBD1; j_call: TRBJ1-1; clone_size: .
cdr3_aa: CASSPGVLGGYGYTF; cdr3_nt: TGTGCCAGCAGCCCGGGGGTTTTAGGTGGCTATGGCTACACCTTC; v_call: TRBV7-3; d_call: .; j_call: TRBJ1-2; clone_size: once
cdr3_aa: CASSLIFVPEAFF; cdr3_nt: TGTGCCAGCAGCTTAATCTTTGTTCCTGAAGCTTTCTTT; v_call: TRBV7-2; d_call: .; j_call: TRBJ1-1; clone_size: .
cdr3_aa: CASSQGHGNTEAFF; cdr3_nt: TGCGCCAGCAGCCAAGGACACGGGAACACTGAAGCTTTCTTT; v_call: TRBV5-1; d_call: .; j_call: TRBJ1-1; clone_size: .
cdr3_aa: CASSPKGRWGNQPQHF; cdr3_nt: TGTGCCAGCAGTCCTAAAGGGAGGTGGGGTAACCAGCCCCAGCATTTT; v_call: TRBV27; d_call: .; j_call: TRBJ1-5; clone_size: .
cdr3_aa: CASSVVKTGLIISGNTIYF; cdr3_nt: TGTGCCAGCAGTGTCGTGAAGACAGGGCTGATTATCTCTGGAAACACCATATATTTT; v_call: TRBV6-1; d_call: TRBD1; j_call: TRBJ1-3; clone_size: .
cdr3_aa: CASTPSEAGNTIYF; cdr3_nt: TGTGCCAGTACCCCCAGTGAAGCTGGAAACACCATATATTTT; v_call: TRBV19; d_call: .; j_call: TRBJ1-3; clone_size: .
cdr3_aa: CASSRDSPVNTIYF; cdr3_nt: TGTGCCAGCAGCCGGGACAGCCCAGTAAACACCATATATTTT; v_call: TRBV6-5; d_call: TRBD1; j_call: TRBJ1-3; clone_size: .
cdr3_aa: CASNHIQGLAETQYF; cdr3_nt: TGTGCCAGCAACCACATACAAGGACTAGCGGAGACCCAGTACTTC; v_call: TRBV6-5; d_call: TRBD2; j_call: TRBJ2-5; clone_size: .
cdr3_aa: CASSRSTNTEAFF; cdr3_nt: TGTGCCAGCAGTCGGAGCACTAACACTGAAGCTTTCTTT; v_call: TRBV7-3; d_call: .; j_call: TRBJ1-1; clone_size: few
cdr3_aa: CASSYSWGGWTDTQYF; cdr3_nt: TGTGCCAGCAGTTACTCGTGGGGGGGTTGGACAGATACGCAGTATTTT; v_call: TRBV6-5; d_call: TRBD2; j_call: TRBJ2-3; clone_size: once
cdr3_aa: CASSLQGGNNQPQHF; cdr3_nt: TGTGCCAGCTCACTACAGGGAGGGAACAATCAGCCCCAGCATTTT; v_call: TRBV18; d_call: .; j_call: TRBJ1-5; clone_size: .
cdr3_aa: CASSLNGEGTEAFF; cdr3_nt: TGCGCCAGCAGCCTGAACGGGGAGGGCACTGAAGCTTTCTTT; v_call: TRBV5-1; d_call: .; j_call: TRBJ1-1; clone_size: many
cdr3_aa: CRTEGDSGDAFF; cdr3_nt: TGCAGAACCGAGGGGGATTCAGGAGACGCTTTCTTT; v_call: TRBV29-1; d_call: .; j_call: TRBJ1-1; clone_size: .
cdr3_aa: CASSISRVWGEQYF; cdr3_nt: TGTGCCAGTAGTATTTCCAGGGTCTGGGGCGAGCAGTACTTC; v_call: TRBV19; d_call: .; j_call: TRBJ2-7; clone_size: .
cdr3_aa: CASGTADTEAFF; cdr3_nt: TGTGCCAGCGGGACAGCAGACACTGAAGCTTTCTTT; v_call: TRBV13; d_call: TRBD1; j_call: TRBJ1-1; clone_size: once